The rows below give T cell receptor beta chains drawn from one sample of a study of beta chain features in type 1 diabetes. The repertoire was sequenced with immunoSEQ multiplex PCR; TCRdb's copy has only in-frame clones and lacks some. The table has about 340,000 clones, about 14% seen once; the top ten hold roughly 0.015%. The sequenced sample was naive CD4+ T cells from blood. The receptor set was obtained from a woman aged 18-29 years with type 1 diabetes. Each CDR3 is given with its conserved first and last residue. Each record gives: J gene, D gene, clone size, V gene, CDR3 DNA, CDR3 protein. The D gene is left open where the match is weak. Size is stated for part of the rows, as once, few or many counts, or as a class when the clone is expanded.

J gene: TRBJ1-5; D gene: -; clone size: -; V gene: TRBV2; CDR3 DNA: TGTGCCAGCAGGGGAGATTATAGCAATCAGCCCCAGCATTTT; CDR3 protein: CASRGDYSNQPQHF
J gene: TRBJ1-5; D gene: TRBD1; clone size: -; V gene: TRBV4-2; CDR3 DNA: TGTGCCAGCAGCCAAGATCACCCGGGACAGCTTCACCAGCCCCAGCATTTT; CDR3 protein: CASSQDHPGQLHQPQHF
J gene: TRBJ2-7; D gene: -; clone size: -; V gene: TRBV27; CDR3 DNA: TGTGCCAGCAGTTCCTACCGGGACAACTACGAGCAGTACTTC; CDR3 protein: CASSSYRDNYEQYF
J gene: TRBJ1-1; D gene: TRBD1; clone size: -; V gene: TRBV12-5; CDR3 DNA: TGTGCTAGTGGTTCTGGGACAGGTGAAGCTTTCTTT; CDR3 protein: CASGSGTGEAFF
J gene: TRBJ2-1; D gene: TRBD2; clone size: -; V gene: TRBV15; CDR3 DNA: TGTGCCACCAGCAGAGTTTGGGGAACTAGCGGGAGGGACAATGAGCAGTTCTTC; CDR3 protein: CATSRVWGTSGRDNEQFF
J gene: TRBJ2-7; D gene: -; clone size: -; V gene: TRBV6-5; CDR3 DNA: TGTGCCAGCAGTCTCCGGGACACTTTGTACGAGCAGTACTTC; CDR3 protein: CASSLRDTLYEQYF
J gene: TRBJ1-2; D gene: TRBD1; clone size: few; V gene: TRBV28; CDR3 DNA: TGTGCCAGCAGTTCACTCATACAGGGGGCTGGCTATGGCTACACCTTC; CDR3 protein: CASSSLIQGAGYGYTF
J gene: TRBJ2-2; D gene: TRBD1; clone size: -; V gene: TRBV19; CDR3 DNA: TGTGCCAGTAGTATAAACCCTCTCCGGGACAGGGTAATGAGGACCGGGGAGCTGTTTTTT; CDR3 protein: CASSINPLRDRVMRTGELFF
J gene: TRBJ2-1; D gene: -; clone size: -; V gene: TRBV27; CDR3 DNA: TGTGCCAGCAGCCCAGGCGCGTGGTCGGGGAACGAGCAGTTCTTC; CDR3 protein: CASSPGAWSGNEQFF
J gene: TRBJ2-5; D gene: -; clone size: few; V gene: TRBV6-5; CDR3 DNA: TGTGCCAGCCGACCGGGAATAGGAGAGACCCAGTACTTC; CDR3 protein: CASRPGIGETQYF
J gene: TRBJ2-1; D gene: -; clone size: many; V gene: TRBV28; CDR3 DNA: TGTGCCACCACCCGTGGGGCATCCTACAATGAGCAGTTCTTC; CDR3 protein: CATTRGASYNEQFF
J gene: TRBJ1-2; D gene: -; clone size: -; V gene: TRBV4-3; CDR3 DNA: TGCGCCAGCAGCCAAGACCCATACAGTGCCCATGGCTACACCTTC; CDR3 protein: CASSQDPYSAHGYTF
J gene: TRBJ2-4; D gene: -; clone size: few; V gene: TRBV28; CDR3 DNA: TGTGCCAGCAGTTCCGGACAGTTGGGGAAAAACATTCAGTACTTC; CDR3 protein: CASSSGQLGKNIQYF
J gene: TRBJ1-1; D gene: -; clone size: -; V gene: TRBV6-1; CDR3 DNA: TGTGCCAGCAGTGCCGCCAGATTCATGAACACTGAAGCTTTCTTT; CDR3 protein: CASSAARFMNTEAFF
J gene: TRBJ2-2; D gene: -; clone size: -; V gene: TRBV14; CDR3 DNA: TGTGCCAGCAGGACAGGATTAGAAACCGGGGAGCTGTTTTTT; CDR3 protein: CASRTGLETGELFF
J gene: TRBJ2-3; D gene: -; clone size: -; V gene: TRBV28; CDR3 DNA: TGTGCCAGCAGTCCCGCTGGGTACCGGGCAGATACGCAGTATTTT; CDR3 protein: CASSPAGYRADTQYF
J gene: TRBJ1-1; D gene: -; clone size: few; V gene: TRBV5-1; CDR3 DNA: TGCGCCAGCAGCTTGGTTGCCAGGGGCACTGAAGCTTTCTTT; CDR3 protein: CASSLVARGTEAFF
J gene: TRBJ2-6; D gene: TRBD1; clone size: few; V gene: TRBV9; CDR3 DNA: TGTGCCAGCAAGGGACAGGGGGCGCGAGGGGCCAACGTCCTGACTTTC; CDR3 protein: CASKGQGARGANVLTF
J gene: TRBJ1-4; D gene: TRBD1; clone size: few; V gene: TRBV2; CDR3 DNA: TGTGCCAGCAGTGATGGAAGGGGGCTAGGAAAACTGTTTTTT; CDR3 protein: CASSDGRGLGKLFF
J gene: TRBJ2-3; D gene: -; clone size: -; V gene: TRBV18; CDR3 DNA: TGTGCCAGCTCACCATCTCAGACAGCCTGGACAGATACGCAGTATTTT; CDR3 protein: CASSPSQTAWTDTQYF
J gene: TRBJ2-2; D gene: TRBD1; clone size: few; V gene: TRBV28; CDR3 DNA: TGTGCCAGCAGTTCAGGGGGCGCGAACACCGGGGAGCTGTTTTTT; CDR3 protein: CASSSGGANTGELFF
J gene: TRBJ2-2; D gene: -; clone size: few; V gene: TRBV28; CDR3 DNA: TGTGCCAGCAACCTATGGAGGGGTCGGGAGCTGTTTTTT; CDR3 protein: CASNLWRGRELFF
J gene: TRBJ1-2; D gene: -; clone size: -; V gene: TRBV5-4; CDR3 DNA: TGTGCCAGCAGCTTCTCCCGGGATGCGAGTTCGGGCTACACCTTC; CDR3 protein: CASSFSRDASSGYTF
J gene: TRBJ1-2; D gene: TRBD1; clone size: few; V gene: TRBV6-1; CDR3 DNA: TGTGCCAGCAACGTACAGGGGGACGACGGCTACACCTTC; CDR3 protein: CASNVQGDDGYTF
J gene: TRBJ1-1; D gene: -; clone size: few; V gene: TRBV14; CDR3 DNA: TGTGCCAGCAGCCAACGCGGCGCTGAAGCTTTCTTT; CDR3 protein: CASSQRGAEAFF
J gene: TRBJ1-2; D gene: -; clone size: -; V gene: TRBV28; CDR3 DNA: TGTGCCAGCATGATCTGGGGGGAGGACACCTATGGCTACACCTTC; CDR3 protein: CASMIWGEDTYGYTF
J gene: TRBJ1-1; D gene: -; clone size: -; V gene: TRBV2; CDR3 DNA: TGTGCCAGCAGGGCCAGGGGAGGGACTTTCTTT; CDR3 protein: CASRARGGTFF
J gene: TRBJ2-2; D gene: TRBD2; clone size: few; V gene: TRBV9; CDR3 DNA: TGTGCCAGCAGCCCGGGACTAGCGGGGGCTGCGGGCACCGGGGAGCTGTTTTTT; CDR3 protein: CASSPGLAGAAGTGELFF
J gene: TRBJ2-2; D gene: -; clone size: once; V gene: TRBV4-2; CDR3 DNA: TGTGCCAGCAGCCAAGATATGGGGGCAGGGGGGACCGGGGAGCTGTTTTTT; CDR3 protein: CASSQDMGAGGTGELFF
J gene: TRBJ2-2; D gene: -; clone size: -; V gene: TRBV25-1; CDR3 DNA: TGTGCCAGTAATCAGCAGGGCTCCGGGGAGCTGTTTTTT; CDR3 protein: CASNQQGSGELFF